Following are 26 T cell receptor beta chains from one sample sequenced in a study of CXCR3-negative and CXCR3-positive naive CD8 T cells. UMI-labeled 5' RACE yielded the TRB cDNA libraries. Each CDR3 protein gets one entry in TCRdb, which reprocessed the 5' RACE reads and gives no DNA. This sample lists tens of thousands of distinct CDR3 sequences; its ten largest clones have roughly 14%. Sequenced material: memory CD8+ T cells from blood. These receptors all come from a human donor in good health. Some clones in this sample may be carry-over from other donors' samples.

The V gene is TRBV27, the J gene TRBJ1-1. Germline-derived CDR1 and CDR2 are MNHEY and SMNVEV (reference sequence). This CDR3 has 12 residues. CDR3 residues: CASERRNTEAFF.

The rearrangement joins TRBV6-5 to TRBJ2-2; the D call from TCRdb, TRBD1, cannot be confirmed without DNA. This CDR3 comprises 15 residues. Germline CDR1 MNHEY, CDR2 SVGAGI. CDR3 loop: CASSFGTGNTGELFF.

This chain connects TRBV12-3 or TRBV12-4 to TRBJ2-1; TCRdb's D call, TRBD1, is unchecked because there is no DNA. This CDR3 region has 15 residues. The CDR3 is CASSWGEYWDNEQFF.

The chain recombines TRBV20-1 with TRBJ1-1. The CDR3 spans 15 residues. Germline V gene lookup returns CDR1 DFQATT and CDR2 SNEGSKA (reference sequence). The CDR3 region is CSARGGPGGDTEAFF.

This chain connects TRBV29-1 to TRBJ1-1. CDR3 length equals 14 residues. Germline V gives CDR1 SQVTM, CDR2 ANQGSEA. This CDR3 is CSVEPTGLNTEAFF.

The chain uses TRBV10-3 and TRBJ2-7; TCRdb picks TRBD1, but there is no DNA to check that call. The CDR3 runs to 13 residues. From germline, CDR1 is ENHRY and CDR2 SYGVKD. CDR3 in amino acids: CAISDLDKYEQYF.

The rearrangement uses TRBV10-1 and TRBJ2-7. The germline V gene encodes CDR1 WNHNN and CDR2 SYGVQD (reference sequence). The length of the CDR3 is 16 residues. CDR3 in amino acids: CASSDETSREYYEQYF.

V usage is TRBV27 and J usage is TRBJ2-3. From germline, CDR1 is MNHEY and CDR2 SMNVEV (reference sequence). This CDR3 contains 15 residues. CDR3 sequence reads: CASSLSPRYTDTQYF.

The J gene is TRBJ2-3, the V gene TRBV20-1; absent DNA, TCRdb's TRBD1 call cannot be checked. Germline V lookup: CDR1 DFQATT, CDR2 SNEGSKA (reference sequence). The length of the CDR3 is 15 residues. CDR3 residues: CSAPNRGGSTDTQYF.

This chain connects TRBV29-1 to TRBJ2-5; there is no DNA to check the TCRdb D call of TRBD1. Germline-derived CDR1 and CDR2 are SQVTM and ANQGSEA. The CDR3 contains 13 residues. The CDR3 is CSVATQGPETQYF.

The genes are TRBV29-1 and TRBJ2-7; the D gene TCRdb calls, TRBD1, cannot be checked with no DNA. This CDR3 has 16 amino acids. Germline CDR1 and CDR2: SQVTM and ANQGSEA. The CDR3 spells CTVVGGGRQGFYEQYF.

CDR3 region: CASSPADREINGYTF. This chain uses TRBV9 with TRBJ1-2; TCRdb indicates TRBD1, and absent DNA this call remains unverified. Per germline, CDR1 SGDLS and CDR2 YYNGEE. The CDR3 spans 15 residues.

The chain employs TRBV7-6 and TRBJ2-2; TCRdb gives TRBD2 as the D gene, but with no DNA this cannot be confirmed. Per the germline V gene, CDR1 is SGHVS and CDR2 is FNYEAQ. CDR3 size: 20 residues. The CDR3 here is CASSSPTSTGLAGSTGELFF. Filled out from reference TRBV7-6 and TRBJ2-2, the complete variable domain reads GAGVSQSPRYKVTKRGQDVALRCDPISGHVSLYWYRQALGQGPEFLTYFNYEAQQDKSGLPNDRFSAERPEGSISTLTIQRTEQRDSAMYRCASSSPTSTGLAGSTGELFFGEGSRLTVL.

The chain joins TRBV20-1 to TRBJ1-6. The germline V gene encodes CDR1 DFQATT and CDR2 SNEGSKA (reference sequence). The CDR3 sequence is 13 residues long. The CDR3 here is CSASAGDNSPLHF.

This rearrangement joins TRBV28 to TRBJ2-5; TCRdb picks TRBD1, but there is no DNA to check that call. Germline V lookup: CDR1 MDHEN, CDR2 SYDVKM. This CDR3 contains 15 residues. This CDR3 reads CASTVRDRLQETQYF.

The V and J genes are TRBV6-6 and TRBJ1-1. This CDR3 is built from 16 residues. In germline, CDR1 is MNHNY, CDR2 SVGAGI (reference sequence). The CDR3 is CASEPSVIVTSTEAFF.

V gene TRBV5-6 combines with J gene TRBJ2-7. Germline CDR1 and CDR2: SGHDT and YYEEEE. CDR3 length: 13 amino acids. The CDR3 loop reads CASSRGLRNEQYF.

J is TRBJ1-2 and V is TRBV29-1; no DNA is available, so the TRBD1 call from TCRdb remains unchecked. The CDR3 is made up of 12 amino acids. Germline loops: CDR1 SQVTM, CDR2 ANQGSEA. CDR3 residues: CSVGTGDVVYTF.

This chain joins TRBV4-2 and TRBJ2-2; with no DNA, the TCRdb D assignment of TRBD2 cannot be verified. The CDR3 sequence is 15 residues long. The germline CDR1 and CDR2 sequences are LGHNA and YNFKEQ. The CDR3: CASSHPPSSTGELFF.

The V gene is TRBV20-1, the J gene TRBJ1-2; TCRdb picks TRBD1, but there is no DNA to check that call. Germline V gives CDR1 DFQATT, CDR2 SNEGSKA (reference sequence). This CDR3 spans 14 amino acids. This CDR3 reads CSAGKGTSHYGYTF.

The chain recombines TRBV4-3 with TRBJ2-1; lacking DNA, the TRBD2 call made by TCRdb goes unchecked. The CDR3 loop spans 17 amino acids. From germline, CDR1 is LGHNA and CDR2 YSLEER. The CDR3 loop is CASSQDASGGTYNEQFF.

J is TRBJ2-3 and V is TRBV5-1; the D call from TCRdb, TRBD2, cannot be confirmed without DNA. This CDR3 region has 13 residues. Germline values: CDR1 SGHRS, CDR2 YFSETQ. The CDR3 loop is CASSWDYRDTQYF.

This chain connects TRBV7-2 to TRBJ1-4; the TCRdb call, TRBD1, lacks DNA for checking. Germline loops: CDR1 SGHTA, CDR2 FQGNSA. The CDR3 sequence is 15 residues long. This chain's CDR3 is CASSSTGTGKEKLFF.

The V call is TRBV5-6, the J call TRBJ1-1. This CDR3 region has 15 residues. Germline V gives CDR1 SGHDT, CDR2 YYEEEE. The CDR3 loop is CASSFAWDTNTEAFF.

V usage is TRBV27 and J usage is TRBJ2-6. CDR1 is MNHEY, CDR2 SMNVEV, per germline (reference sequence). The CDR3 has 15 residues. Here the CDR3 reads CASSLSFSGANVLTF.

V and J are TRBV5-1 and TRBJ2-7. The length of the CDR3 is 12 residues. From germline, CDR1 is SGHRS and CDR2 YFSETQ. CDR3 protein: CASSLSEYEQYF. The full variable domain, with the rest looked up from reference TRBV5-1 and TRBJ2-7, is KAGVTQTPRYLIKTRGQQVTLSCSPISGHRSVSWYQQTPGQGLQFLFEYFSETQRNKGNFPGRFSGRQFSNSRSEMNVSTLELGDSALYLCASSLSEYEQYFGPGTRLTVT.